The sequence of this TCR beta chain was determined in a study of blood T cell repertoires in COVID-19. Study background: The United States, Italy and Spain were the sources of the acute and convalescent COVID-19 samples.

Per the original methods: Amplification of reference gene primers provided the estimated nucleated cell counts. Produced via immunoSEQ multiplex PCR; TCRdb's table is partial and in-frame only. V, J and clone size are those of that table, while D and trimming were read from the DNA. The sample consists of under 200,000 clones, 84% of them appearing once. Germline values: CDR1 LGHDT, CDR2 YNNKEL (reference sequence). The CDR3 runs 14 residues. V was shortened by 3 bases and J by 0 bases, with 8 bases between the two germline ends. The sequenced material came from peripheral blood. The rearrangement uses TRBV3-1 (or the pseudogene TRBV3-2) and TRBJ1-1; D not certain. This sequence originates from a woman in her seventies with COVID-19, enrolled during active disease. The CDR3 DNA reads TGTGCCAGCAGCCAGAGGGAGATGAACACTGAAGCTTTCTTT. Its protein is CASSQREMNTEAFF.